The 32 T cell receptor beta chains reported below all come from one sample, sequenced in a study of blood T cell repertoires in COVID-19. The repertoire was sequenced with immunoSEQ multiplex PCR; TCRdb's copy has only in-frame clones and lacks some. In the table there are about 150,000 clones, around 84% of which are singletons. The source material was peripheral blood. The receptors were sampled from a man aged 60 to 69 with active or convalescent COVID-19.

The rearrangement links TRBV11-3 to TRBJ2-3; 8 bases are shared with TRBD2. CDR3 length: 15 amino acids. In germline, CDR1 is SGHNT, CDR2 YENEEA. J gave up 5 bases and V 6 bases, and 10 bases lay outside the gene matches. The CDR3 loop reads CASSPRGGHGDTQYF. DNA for the CDR3: TGTGCCAGCAGTCCCCGGGGGGGGCATGGAGATACGCAGTATTTT.

This chain joins TRBV4-3 and TRBJ2-1; 12 bases are shared with TRBD2. The length of the CDR3 is 17 residues. Germline V lookup: CDR1 LGHNA, CDR2 YSLEER. V shed 4 bases, J shed 6 bases, and the junction held 10 bases outside the gene matches. CDR3 sequence reads: CASSRRLAGDRVNEQFF. The CDR3 bases are TGCGCCAGCAGCCGACGACTAGCGGGAGACCGAGTCAATGAGCAGTTCTTC.

V gene TRBV7-9 combines with J gene TRBJ2-3; TRBD2 aligns across 10 bases. CDR1 and CDR2 from the germline V gene are SEHNR and FQNEAQ (reference sequence). This CDR3 comprises 16 residues. After removal of 2 bases from V and 6 bases from J, the junction contained 8 bases not matched to a gene. As DNA, the CDR3 is TGTGCCAGCAGCTTATCTAGCGGGAGAGGGGCGGATACGCAGTATTTT. This encodes CASSLSSGRGADTQYF.

The chain is built from TRBV25-1 and TRBJ2-1, with 13 bases matching TRBD2. The germline V gene encodes CDR1 MGHDK and CDR2 SYGVNS. V was clipped by 6 bases and J by 4 bases; unmatched bases: 0. The CDR3 consists of 14 residues. This chain's CDR3 is CASRLAGGYNEQFF. CDR3 nucleotide sequence: TGTGCCAGCAGACTAGCGGGAGGGTACAATGAGCAGTTCTTC.

This clone was observed once. The chain is built from TRBV7-3 and TRBJ1-1; D remains unclear. Germline CDR1 and CDR2: SGHTA and FQGTGA. This CDR3 is 13 amino acids long. V was trimmed by 4 bases and J by 0 bases, leaving 6 bases between them. Here the CDR3 DNA reads TGTGCCAGCAGCTCCCAGGTGAACACTGAAGCTTTCTTT. Protein: CASSSQVNTEAFF.

The chain combines TRBV9 with TRBJ2-3; tentative D call: TRBD1 (6 bases). Germline loops: CDR1 SGDLS, CDR2 YYNGEE. V gave up 0 bases and J gave up 2 bases, with 10 bases separating them. The CDR3 has 15 amino acids. CDR3 bases: TGTGCCAGCAGCGTAGACAGGGACCTCACAGATACGCAGTATTTT. Translating gives CASSVDRDLTDTQYF.

The chain recombines TRBV13 with TRBJ2-1, with 10 bases matching TRBD2. Germline loops: CDR1 PRHDT, CDR2 FYEKMQ (reference sequence). V shed 3 bases and J 6 bases; nucleotides not matched to a gene: 2. This CDR3 is 14 amino acids long. The CDR3, as DNA: TGTGCCAGCAGCTTTGGACTAGCGGCCAATGAGCAGTTCTTC. Translating it yields CASSFGLAANEQFF.

The chain couples TRBV7-3 to TRBJ2-4; 7 bases fit TRBD1. Germline trimming cut 3 bases from V and 9 bases from J; bases unmatched to any gene: 8. CDR3 size: 14 residues. Germline V CDR1 and CDR2: SGHTA, FQGTGA. The CDR3 spells CASSFDYRGGIQYF. Here the CDR3 DNA reads TGTGCCAGCAGCTTCGATTACAGGGGTGGCATTCAGTACTTC.

V usage is TRBV19 and J usage is TRBJ1-1, with TRBD1 as a possible D gene (5 bases). Germline V CDR1 and CDR2: LNHDA, SQIVND (reference sequence). CDR3 size: 13 residues. Trimming shortened V by 3 bases and J by 6 bases, and 11 bases separated the two germline ends. CDR3 sequence (DNA): TGTGCCAGTAGTATCCCAGGGTACGCTGAAGCTTTCTTT. Protein: CASSIPGYAEAFF.

The DNA for the CDR3 is TGCAGCGTTGATGTCGGAGGGAAAGGCTACACCTTC. Translation gives CSVDVGGKGYTF. V usage is TRBV29-1 and J usage is TRBJ1-2, with no clear D. Germline V gene lookup returns CDR1 SQVTM and CDR2 ANQGSEA. The CDR3 consists of 12 residues. V was shortened by 3 bases and J by 8 bases, with 13 bases between the two germline ends.

The CDR3 bases are TGTGCCAGCAGCCCCTTTAACTCCTACAATGAGCAGTTCTTC. As protein: CASSPFNSYNEQFF. The chain uses TRBV3-1 (or the pseudogene TRBV3-2) and TRBJ2-1; D gene uncertain. In germline, CDR1 is LGHDT, CDR2 YNNKEL (reference sequence). This CDR3 comprises 14 residues. Trimming took 4 bases from V and 0 from J, leaving 7 bases between them.

The rearrangement links TRBV5-1 to TRBJ2-2; 9 bases are shared with TRBD1. With V trimmed by 0 bases and J by 7 bases, 4 bases remained unmatched. The CDR3 extends over 15 amino acids. The germline gives CDR1 SGHRS, CDR2 YFSETQ. The CDR3 sequence is CASSLDGTGIGELFF. The CDR3 coding sequence is TGCGCCAGCAGCTTGGACGGGACAGGGATCGGGGAGCTGTTTTTT.

This sequence joins TRBV7-9 and TRBJ1-4, with D tentatively TRBD1 (5 bases). From germline, CDR1 is SEHNR and CDR2 FQNEAQ (reference sequence). The CDR3 is 15 amino acids. Deletions cut 5 bases from V and 6 bases from J, with 16 bases between. This CDR3 is CASSPNLKGDEKLFF. CDR3 sequence (DNA): TGTGCCAGCAGCCCGAACCTCAAAGGGGATGAAAAACTGTTTTTT.

The CDR3 reads CASTGVLNQPQHF. The DNA for the CDR3 is TGTGCCAGCACGGGGGTTCTCAATCAGCCCCAGCATTTT. V gene TRBV6-5 combines with J gene TRBJ1-5; possible D gene TRBD1, 5 bases. Germline CDR1 is MNHEY and CDR2 is SVGAGI. CDR3 length: 13 residues. The V and J ends lost 7 bases and 3 bases respectively, with 10 bases between them.

V is TRBV7-2 and J is TRBJ2-4; the match to TRBD2 covers 9 bases. This CDR3 has 18 amino acids. The junction had 15 bases not matched to a gene; V was cut back by 2 bases and J by 7 bases. The germline V gene encodes CDR1 SGHTA and CDR2 FQGNSA. CDR3 in DNA: TGTGCCAGCAGCTTATCCCCCTTTCGCGGGAGGGCGGAGAACATTCAGTACTTC. This codes for CASSLSPFRGRAENIQYF.

This clone was seen a single time. The V and J genes are TRBV27 and TRBJ1-2; D unclear. The germline gives CDR1 MNHEY, CDR2 SMNVEV (reference sequence). There are 13 residues in the CDR3. Trimming stripped 8 bases from V and 6 bases from J, with 16 bases between. DNA of the CDR3: TGTGCCAGCGGGGAGAGGAGACGGGATGGCTACACCTTC. Amino acid sequence: CASGERRRDGYTF.

V is TRBV30 and J is TRBJ2-1, with D possibly being TRBD1 (5 bases). CDR3 length: 12 amino acids. The V gene's germline CDR1 is GTSNPN and CDR2 SVGIG (reference sequence). V was cut by 4 bases and J by 7 bases, with 11 bases left in between. The CDR3 DNA sequence: TGTGCCTGGACTAAGACAGAAAATGAGCAGTTCTTC. As protein: CAWTKTENEQFF.

V usage is TRBV4-2 and J usage is TRBJ2-2; the D gene is possibly TRBD2 (5 bases). There are 13 residues in the CDR3. Germline-derived CDR1 and CDR2 are LGHNA and YNFKEQ. Trimming cost V 4 bases and J 6 bases, with 9 bases left between them. Here the CDR3 reads CASSPTRAGELFF. The CDR3 coding sequence is TGTGCCAGCAGCCCTACGCGGGCCGGGGAGCTGTTTTTT.

This chain connects TRBV2 to TRBJ2-1, with TRBD1 matching over 10 bases. The length of the CDR3 is 13 residues. J gave up 9 bases and V 8 bases, and 7 bases lay outside the gene matches. Per germline, CDR1 SNHLY and CDR2 FYNNEI. DNA for the CDR3: TGTGCCAGCGCCGGGACAGGGGTCAGTGAGCAGTTCTTC. It yields the protein CASAGTGVSEQFF. Complete variable domain (other parts from reference TRBV2 and TRBJ2-1): EPEVTQTPSHQVTQMGQEVILRCVPISNHLYFYWYRQILGQKVEFLVSFYNNEISEKSEIFDDQFSVERPDGSNFTLKIRSTKLEDSAMYFCASAGTGVSEQFFGPGTRLTVL.

V is TRBV9 and J is TRBJ2-7, with D perhaps matching TRBD2 (6 bases). This CDR3 comprises 15 residues. Trimming stripped 3 bases from V and 6 bases from J, with 19 bases between. The germline CDR1 and CDR2 sequences are SGDLS and YYNGEE. The CDR3 spells CASSAKPGARAEQYF. Written as DNA, the CDR3 is TGTGCCAGCAGCGCGAAACCGGGAGCGAGGGCCGAGCAGTACTTC.

The chain combines TRBV7-9 with TRBJ2-6; 10 bases are a match to TRBD1. This CDR3 spans 18 amino acids. V was pared by 5 bases and J by 0 bases, with 7 bases of the junction left unmatched. Germline lookup yields CDR1 SEHNR and CDR2 FQNEAQ (reference sequence). CDR3 DNA sequence: TGTGCCAGCAGCCCGACAGGGGGCCCTTTCTCTGGGGCCAACGTCCTGACTTTC. Amino acid sequence: CASSPTGGPFSGANVLTF.

V gene TRBV12-5 combines with J gene TRBJ1-2; 7 nucleotides match TRBD1. Germline V lookup: CDR1 LGHNT, CDR2 FRNRAP. The length of the CDR3 is 13 residues. V dropped 3 bases and J dropped 8; count of bases not matched to a gene: 6. The CDR3 region is CASGFRGLGGYTF. The CDR3 DNA follows: TGTGCTAGTGGTTTTAGGGGGCTGGGGGGCTACACCTTC.

V and J are TRBV12-3 or TRBV12-4 and TRBJ2-6; D might be TRBD1 (6 bases). The CDR3 has 13 residues. V lost 5 bases and J 8 bases, leaving 10 bases between the germline ends. The CDR3 here is CASSPTGTNVLTF. The CDR3 coding sequence is TGTGCCAGCAGTCCAACAGGGACCAACGTCCTGACTTTC.

The V and J genes are TRBV2 and TRBJ2-1, with a possible D match to TRBD2 (6 bases). Trimming left V 3 bases short and J 5 bases short, with 17 bases between. CDR1 and CDR2 (germline): SNHLY, FYNNEI. The CDR3 is 16 residues long. Here the CDR3 reads CASSDAARAGNNEQFF. As DNA, the CDR3 is TGTGCCAGCAGTGACGCCGCCCGGGCGGGAAACAATGAGCAGTTCTTC.

The chain has TRBV6-1 and TRBJ2-7; the D is unclear. V lost 0 bases, J lost 6 bases, and 15 bases lay in between. The germline V gene has CDR1 MNHNS and CDR2 SASEGT. This CDR3 has 15 residues. DNA of the CDR3: TGTGCCAGCAGTGAAGCGCTTGGGCAGTCAACCGAGCAGTACTTC. This translates into CASSEALGQSTEQYF.

The chain carries TRBV11-3 and TRBJ2-7; possible D gene TRBD1, 7 bases. There are 14 residues in the CDR3. The germline V gene encodes CDR1 SGHNT and CDR2 YENEEA. Trimming removed 5 bases from V and 7 bases from J, with 18 bases in between. The DNA of the CDR3 is TGTGCCAGCAGCCCGACAGGGAGGTTGGAGGAGCAGTACTTC. It yields the protein CASSPTGRLEEQYF. The complete variable domain, with remaining parts taken from reference TRBV11-3 and TRBJ2-7, reads EAGVVQSPRYKIIEKKQPVAFWCNPISGHNTLYWYLQNLGQGPELLIRYENEEAVDDSQLPKDRFSAERLKGVDSTLKIQPAELGDSAVYLCASSPTGRLEEQYFGPGTRLTVT.

The sample holds a few counts of this clone. The CDR3 nucleotides are TGTGCCAGCAGCGCACGACTAGCGGGAGGGGGGGATACGCAGTATTTT. As protein: CASSARLAGGGDTQYF. J is TRBJ2-3 and V is TRBV7-6, with TRBD2 matching over 14 bases. With 5 bases clipped from V and 6 bases from J, the junction kept 7 bases outside the gene matches. CDR3 length: 16 residues. Germline CDR1 SGHVS, CDR2 FNYEAQ.

This sequence joins TRBV7-9 and TRBJ1-3, with 11 bases identical to TRBD1. This CDR3 region has 15 residues. CDR1 SEHNR and CDR2 FQNEAQ come from the germline V gene (reference sequence). The V and J ends lost 6 bases and 2 bases, in that order; junction bases with no gene match: 3. The chain's CDR3 is CASRQGQGAGNTIYF. In nucleotides, the CDR3 is TGTGCCAGCAGACAGGGACAGGGGGCTGGAAACACCATATATTTT.

The genes are TRBV6-2 or TRBV6-3 and TRBJ2-5; no definite D call. Germline lookup yields CDR1 MNHEY and CDR2 SVGEGT. The V end was cut by 4 bases, the J end by 3 bases, with 6 bases between. The CDR3 consists of 12 residues. CDR3 coding DNA: TGTGCCAGCAGTTTCCCCGAAGAGACCCAGTACTTC. Residues: CASSFPEETQYF.

The genes are TRBV3-1 (or the pseudogene TRBV3-2) and TRBJ1-4, with TRBD1 as a possible D gene (6 bases). This CDR3 has 15 residues. V was pared by 3 bases and J by 6 bases, with 14 bases between. The germline CDR1 and CDR2 sequences are LGHDT and YNNKEL (reference sequence). CDR3 sequence (DNA): TGTGCCAGCAGCCAGGCCGGGAGGGGGGATGAAAAACTGTTTTTT. This gives the protein CASSQAGRGDEKLFF.

The rearrangement joins TRBV19 to TRBJ1-5, with 8 bases matching TRBD1. CDR1 LNHDA and CDR2 SQIVND come from the germline V gene (reference sequence). The CDR3 length is 14 residues. Unmatched junction bases numbered 11, after V lost 9 bases and J lost 7 bases. CDR3 DNA sequence: TGTGCCAGCACAGACAGGGGAATATACCAGCCCCAGCATTTT. This sequence encodes CASTDRGIYQPQHF.

V usage is TRBV28 and J usage is TRBJ2-7, with TRBD1 matching 7 bases. CDR3 length equals 13 residues. Unmatched junction bases numbered 8, after V lost 5 bases and J lost 7 bases. Germline lookup yields CDR1 MDHEN and CDR2 SYDVKM. In DNA form, the CDR3 reads TGTGCCAGCAGTCCGGGACAGCCCCTAGAGCAGTACTTC. It codes for CASSPGQPLEQYF.